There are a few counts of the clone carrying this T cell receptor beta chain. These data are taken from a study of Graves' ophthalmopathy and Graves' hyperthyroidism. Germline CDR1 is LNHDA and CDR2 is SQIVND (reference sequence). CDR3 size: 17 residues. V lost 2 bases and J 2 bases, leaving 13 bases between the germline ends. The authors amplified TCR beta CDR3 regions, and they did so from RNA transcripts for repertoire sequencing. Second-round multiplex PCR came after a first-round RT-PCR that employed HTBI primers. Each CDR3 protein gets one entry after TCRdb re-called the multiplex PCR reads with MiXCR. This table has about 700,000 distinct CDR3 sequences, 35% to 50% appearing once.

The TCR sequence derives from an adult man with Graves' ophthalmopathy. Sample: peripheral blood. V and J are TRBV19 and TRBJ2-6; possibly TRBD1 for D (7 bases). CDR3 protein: CASSIRQGGTGANVLTF. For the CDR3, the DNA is TGTGCCAGTAGTATACGACAGGGAGGTACTGGGGCCAACGTCCTGACTTTC.